This TCR beta chain is from a study of blood T cell repertoires in COVID-19. About the research overall: Donors in the United States, Italy and Spain gave samples during acute or convalescent COVID-19. T cells, B-cell-depleted T cells, or PBMCs supplied cDNA or gDNA.

Per the germline V gene, CDR1 is KGHSH and CDR2 is LQKENI. Between the trimmed V and J ends, which lost 2 bases and 4 bases, there was a span of 6 bases. The CDR3 has 13 amino acids. The authors' processing: Amplifying reference gene primers gave estimates of nucleated cell counts. Repertoires were generated with immunoSEQ multiplex PCR, while TCRdb's copy carries only in-frame clones and drops some. V, J and clone size derive from that table, while D and trimming were established from the DNA sequence. The table records roughly 56,000 clones, around 93% of them present only once. The receptor comes from a man over 45 with active COVID-19. The sequencing input was peripheral blood. V usage is TRBV18 and J usage is TRBJ2-1; possibly TRBD2 for D (6 bases). The CDR3 reads CASSPGGYNEQFF. Written as DNA, the CDR3 is TGTGCCAGCTCACCAGGGGGGTACAATGAGCAGTTCTTC.